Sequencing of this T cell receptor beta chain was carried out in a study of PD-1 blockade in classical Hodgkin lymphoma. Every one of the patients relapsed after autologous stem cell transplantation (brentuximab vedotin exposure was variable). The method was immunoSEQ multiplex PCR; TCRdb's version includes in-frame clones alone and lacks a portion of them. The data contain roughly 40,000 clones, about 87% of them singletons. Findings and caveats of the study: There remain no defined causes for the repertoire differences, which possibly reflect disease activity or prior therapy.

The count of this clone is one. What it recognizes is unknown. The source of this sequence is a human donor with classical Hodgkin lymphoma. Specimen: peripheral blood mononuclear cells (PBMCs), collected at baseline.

This CDR3 is CASSLARRRTDTQYF. The CDR3 DNA sequence: TGTGCCAGCAGCTTAGCGCGCCGGCGCACAGATACGCAGTATTTT. V usage is TRBV7-2 and J usage is TRBJ2-3; no reliable D call. V was pared by 0 bases and J by 1 base, with 8 bases between. The CDR3 extends over 15 amino acids. CDR1 and CDR2 (germline): SGHTA, FQGNSA.